This T cell receptor (beta chain) was captured in a study of T cell clonality in common variable immunodeficiency (dated by TCRdb to the mid-2010s). Points the paper makes about the study in general: Fewer TCRbeta clones were shared among CVID subjects than among healthy controls (p < 0.0001). According to the authors, finding the cause of the higher clonality in CVID would require sequencing the repertoires of T cell subpopulations. CVID TCRbeta sequences were reported to have fewer deletions and N-nucleotide insertions and to lack highly modified clones with 13 or more V deletions. Patient heterogeneity within the CVID cohort put limits on correlating repertoire features with clinical complications. Even though DNA input was the same, control samples had an average of roughly 76,000 unique sequences each, compared with approximately 30,000 in CVID samples. Increased TCRbeta clonality was found in CVID subjects compared with healthy controls (t-test p = 0.018), with the increase being most characteristic of about a third of subjects.

Both CVID patients and healthy controls were predominantly of Caucasian heritage. Heparinized peripheral whole blood samples of about 5 to 8 ml were collected from each donor. Genomic DNA from adults with common variable immune deficiency (CVID) and from healthy adult controls was used to sequence TCRbeta CDR3 repertoires. A total of some 22 healthy adult volunteers (about twelve female and some 10 male; age range 23 to 66 years, mean age approximately 34) were included in the control group. To isolate peripheral blood mononuclear cells, diluted blood was subjected to density centrifugation over Hypaque 1077 or Ficoll-Paque. Genomic DNA was obtained from unsorted mononuclear cells using either Qiagen column purification or a centrifugation-based method. The germline V gene yields SGHTA for CDR1 and FQGTGA for CDR2. From the cysteine up to the phenylalanine, the CDR3 has a length of 14 residues. Only the CDR3 bases that were read are kept: 33 of them, in frame from base 1. V is clipped by 2 bases and J by 3 bases, and the sequence between their germline boundaries is 11 bases long.

For sequencing input, CVID and control samples contributed equivalent amounts of genomic DNA. For every sample, a 60 bp segment covering the rearranged TCRbeta CDR3 region was amplified and then sequenced. The immunoSEQ assay, a bias-corrected multiplex PCR combined with high-throughput sequencing, was used for TCRbeta amplification. The source study handled its data this way. Every unique nucleotide sequence counted as a clone and was annotated with V, D and J genes, copy number and frequency. Sequences were labeled productive if in frame, and non-productive if out of frame or containing stop codons. As previously described, clonality was computed from Shannon's entropy. Mean CDR3 Kyte-Doolittle hydropathy was derived from the predicted amino acid sequences of productive clones. Scaled V gene usage was hierarchically clustered using Manhattan distance and complete linkage with the R hclust function. Clone sharing by CDR3 amino acid sequence was assessed by resampling 12 repertoires per group over 100 rounds. The repertoires were searched for some 70 published EBV-specific TCRbeta sequences and 245 published CMV-specific TCRbeta sequences. A couple of CVID samples that yielded fewer than 10,000 sequences were excluded from the analysis, so around 40 CVID repertoires were retained. This is the immuneACCESS table as TCRdb keeps it, with only in-frame sequences that have V and J called. A part of the clones is gone; compared with another copy, unresolved V genes explain less than half, and the rest is unexplained. V, J and clone size are taken as reported in that table, and D and trimming were inferred from the DNA itself. For this sample the table reports approximately 37,000 clones, with no clone seen just once. Of the sample, roughly 3.4% is held by the ten largest clones.

This clone was observed many times. The antigen it binds to is not known. The read ends 3 residues before the CDR3 terminus; that terminus is restored from the germline J gene. The sequence joins TRBV7-3 to TRBJ2-7, with an unclear D gene assignment. The sequencing sample was made of peripheral blood mononuclear cells. The sequence was obtained from a person aged 18 to 70 in good health. The part of the CDR3 DNA that was read is TGTGCCAGCAGCTTATCAGGTTCCCTCTACGAG. Its amino acids are CASSLSGSLYE. The complete CDR3 reads CASSLSGSLYEQYF.